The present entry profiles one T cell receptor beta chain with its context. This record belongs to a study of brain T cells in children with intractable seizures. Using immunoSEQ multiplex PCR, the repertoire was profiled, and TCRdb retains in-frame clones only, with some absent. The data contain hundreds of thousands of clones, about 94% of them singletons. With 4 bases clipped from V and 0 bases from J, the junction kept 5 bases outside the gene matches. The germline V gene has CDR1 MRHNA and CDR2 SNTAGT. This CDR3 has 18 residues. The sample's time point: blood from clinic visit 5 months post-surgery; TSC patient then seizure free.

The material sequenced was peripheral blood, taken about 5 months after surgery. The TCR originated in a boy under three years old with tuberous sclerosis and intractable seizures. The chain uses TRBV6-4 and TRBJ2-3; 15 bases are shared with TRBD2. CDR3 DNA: TGTGCCAGCAGTGCGGGACTAGCGGGAGGCACTAGCACAGATACGCAGTATTTT. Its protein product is CASSAGLAGGTSTDTQYF.